This entry lists 29 T cell receptor beta chains sequenced from one sample in a study of shared clonotypes between healthy human individuals. Assay: immunoSEQ multiplex PCR; the TCRdb copy retains only in-frame clones and omits some. The repertoire has about 2,200,000 clones, just over 90% of them found once; the top ten carry more than 1.5%. Naive CD8 cells were CD45RO-negative, positively selected for CCR7, excluding terminally differentiated effector memory CD45RA+ cells. Sequences were obtained from naive CD8+ T cells from PBMCs. The receptors come from a man aged 18 to 29 in good health. Some clones in this sample may be carry-over from other donors' samples.

The V gene is TRBV2, the J gene TRBJ2-3; 9 nucleotides match TRBD1. This CDR3 region has 15 residues. The germline V gene encodes CDR1 SNHLY and CDR2 FYNNEI. The V gene end was trimmed by 6 bases and the J gene end by 6 bases; junction bases not matched to a gene: 10. CDR3 DNA: TGTGCCAGCAGGGAGAGGGGACAGGGTCCGGATACGCAGTATTTT. It translates to CASRERGQGPDTQYF.

The CDR3 reads CASSPMYLNEQFF. As DNA, the CDR3 is TGTGCCAGCAGTCCCATGTACCTGAATGAGCAGTTCTTC. This chain links TRBV27 with TRBJ2-1, with no clear D. V was shortened by 5 bases and J by 7 bases, with 12 bases between the two germline ends. The CDR3 contains 13 residues. Per the germline V gene, CDR1 is MNHEY and CDR2 is SMNVEV (reference sequence).

J is TRBJ2-3 and V is TRBV5-6, with D perhaps TRBD1 (6 bases). V was trimmed by 0 bases and J by 4 bases, leaving 15 bases between them. Germline V gene lookup returns CDR1 SGHDT and CDR2 YYEEEE. The CDR3 length is 16 residues. The chain's CDR3 is CASSLGVDRPADTQYF. The CDR3 DNA follows: TGTGCCAGCAGCTTGGGTGTGGACAGACCCGCAGATACGCAGTATTTT.

V is TRBV6-1 and J is TRBJ1-5; D possibly corresponds to TRBD1 (6 bases). This CDR3 comprises 16 residues. V dropped 0 bases and J dropped 5 bases, with 14 bases sitting between them. Germline CDR1 MNHNS, CDR2 SASEGT. This chain's CDR3 is CASSEAGAALDQPQHF. DNA of the CDR3: TGTGCCAGCAGTGAAGCGGGGGCGGCTCTAGATCAGCCCCAGCATTTT.

This sequence joins TRBV13 and TRBJ2-1, with 11 bases identical to TRBD1. Losses at the gene ends were 4 bases for V and 9 bases for J; bases not matched to a gene: 8. CDR1 and CDR2 from the germline V gene are PRHDT and FYEKMQ (reference sequence). CDR3 size: 15 residues. CDR3 DNA: TGTGCCAGCAGCTCCGGGACAGGGGGTGTAACTGAGCAGTTCTTC. Protein: CASSSGTGGVTEQFF.

This chain uses TRBV27 with TRBJ1-1, with D unresolved. This CDR3 has 14 residues. Trimming pared 2 bases from V and 3 bases from J, leaving 10 bases between. The germline V gene has CDR1 MNHEY and CDR2 SMNVEV (reference sequence). The CDR3 sequence is CASSLRSQDTEAFF. CDR3 sequence (DNA): TGTGCCAGCAGTTTAAGGTCTCAAGACACTGAAGCTTTCTTT.

The chain couples TRBV11-2 to TRBJ2-7, with 7 bases fitting TRBD1. The CDR3 consists of 15 residues. With 6 bases clipped from V and 2 bases from J, the junction kept 10 bases outside the gene matches. Germline V lookup: CDR1 SGHAT, CDR2 FQNNGV. CDR3 sequence: CASSTPGQFPYEQYF. The DNA of the CDR3 is TGTGCCAGCAGTACCCCGGGACAGTTTCCCTACGAGCAGTACTTC.

This chain joins TRBV7-2 and TRBJ2-7, with D unclear. Germline values: CDR1 SGHTA, CDR2 FQGNSA. With 2 bases removed from V and 2 bases from J, the gap between germline ends came to 4 bases. This CDR3 comprises 12 residues. CDR3: CASSLSAYEQYF. The CDR3, as DNA: TGTGCCAGCAGCTTATCGGCCTACGAGCAGTACTTC.

The rearrangement joins TRBV27 to TRBJ1-5, with TRBD1 matching over 8 bases. CDR3 length equals 15 residues. CDR1 MNHEY and CDR2 SMNVEV come from the germline V gene (reference sequence). J gave up 4 bases and V 5 bases, and 7 bases lay outside the gene matches. CDR3 in DNA: TGTGCCAGCAGTCTAACCAGGGGGCGTAATCAGCCCCAGCATTTT. Protein product: CASSLTRGRNQPQHF.

The CDR3: CASSLVVAGVGSGANVLTF. CDR3 DNA: TGTGCCAGCAGCTTAGTCGTTGCAGGGGTGGGGTCTGGGGCCAACGTCCTGACTTTC. V usage is TRBV7-6 and J usage is TRBJ2-6; TRBD1 is a possible D gene (6 bases). The CDR3 has 19 amino acids. Trimming shortened V by 1 base and J by 1 base, and 17 bases separated the two germline ends. The germline gives CDR1 SGHVS, CDR2 FNYEAQ.

This clone appeared a single time. The rearrangement links TRBV5-4 to TRBJ1-1; D ambiguous. V shed 6 bases and J shed 4 bases, with 13 bases lying between them. CDR1 is SGHNT, CDR2 YYREEE, per germline (reference sequence). This CDR3 has 13 residues. The CDR3 nucleotides are TGTGCCAGCACTTATTGGGGTGGCACTGAAGCTTTCTTT. Amino acid sequence: CASTYWGGTEAFF.

The rearrangement uses TRBV28 and TRBJ2-1; D call uncertain. The V and J ends lost 5 bases and 0 bases respectively, with 17 bases between them. From germline, CDR1 is MDHEN and CDR2 SYDVKM. The CDR3 runs 17 residues. The CDR3 spells CASSLPSTVSSYNEQFF. The CDR3 DNA follows: TGTGCCAGCAGTCTCCCCTCGACGGTTAGCTCCTACAATGAGCAGTTCTTC. Complete variable domain (other parts from reference TRBV28 and TRBJ2-1): DVKVTQSSRYLVKRTGEKVFLECVQDMDHENMFWYRQDPGLGLRLIYFSYDVKMKEKGDIPEGYSVSREKKERFSLILESASTNQTSMYLCASSLPSTVSSYNEQFFGPGTRLTVL.

To note about this clone: At the DNA level, this CDR3 is encoded by other sequences in the same sample as well. The chain uses TRBV14 and TRBJ2-7; D is perhaps TRBD1 (5 bases). Per germline, CDR1 SGHDN and CDR2 FVKESK. Trimming cost V 6 bases and J 1 base, with 10 bases left between them. The CDR3 spans 13 residues. As DNA, the CDR3 is TGTGCCAGCAGGGATACAGGATCCTACGAGCAGTACTTC. It codes for CASRDTGSYEQYF.

The chain carries TRBV27 and TRBJ2-1; TRBD1 matches at 7 bases. V shed 6 bases and J 4 bases; nucleotides not matched to a gene: 9. Germline CDR1 MNHEY, CDR2 SMNVEV (reference sequence). The CDR3 runs 15 residues. CDR3 loop: CASSNRDRTYNEQFF. The CDR3 region has the DNA TGTGCCAGCAGCAACCGGGACAGAACTTACAATGAGCAGTTCTTC.

V usage is TRBV19 and J usage is TRBJ2-2, with TRBD1 identical over 9 bases. Germline V gives CDR1 LNHDA, CDR2 SQIVND (reference sequence). V lost 7 bases to trimming and J lost 5 bases; unmatched junction nucleotides: 5. There are 14 residues in the CDR3. CDR3 residues: CASISGTGTGELFF. The CDR3 nucleotides read TGTGCCAGTATTTCCGGGACAGGGACCGGGGAGCTGTTTTTT.

The V call is TRBV30, the J call TRBJ2-7; 14 bases are shared with TRBD2. V dropped 5 bases and J dropped 5; count of bases not matched to a gene: 8. The CDR3 length is 15 residues. From germline, CDR1 is GTSNPN and CDR2 SVGIG (reference sequence). This chain's CDR3 is CAWEGLAGVFDEQYF. For the CDR3, the DNA is TGTGCCTGGGAGGGACTAGCGGGAGTGTTCGACGAGCAGTACTTC.

The chain has TRBV6-6 and TRBJ2-7; no firm D call. The CDR3 covers 16 residues. V lost 6 bases to trimming and J lost 1 base, with 19 bases between them. Germline V lookup: CDR1 MNHNY, CDR2 SVGAGI (reference sequence). The CDR3: CASSPEAPSRSYEQYF. In DNA form, the CDR3 reads TGTGCCAGCAGCCCAGAGGCCCCTTCCCGTTCCTACGAGCAGTACTTC.

V and J are TRBV7-9 and TRBJ2-7; 7 bases fit TRBD2. Trimming at V came to 3 bases and at J to 3 bases, leaving 5 bases not matched to a gene. The CDR3 is 14 residues long. Germline V gene lookup returns CDR1 SEHNR and CDR2 FQNEAQ (reference sequence). The CDR3 sequence: CASSFPREDYEQYF. DNA of the CDR3: TGTGCCAGCAGCTTCCCCCGGGAGGACTACGAGCAGTACTTC.

This chain uses TRBV4-2 with TRBJ2-5, with D perhaps matching TRBD1 or TRBD2 (5 bases each). CDR3 length: 16 residues. The V gene's germline CDR1 is LGHNA and CDR2 YNFKEQ. Trimming left V 5 bases short and J 0 bases short, with 16 bases between. CDR3 coding DNA: TGTGCCAGCAGCGAAGGGGAGTGGATGCACCAAGAGACCCAGTACTTC. Protein sequence: CASSEGEWMHQETQYF.

V usage is TRBV7-3 and J usage is TRBJ2-2, with D unclear. Trimming took off 1 base at V and 3 bases at J, with 21 bases between the two ends. The length of the CDR3 is 19 residues. The germline V gene has CDR1 SGHTA and CDR2 FQGTGA. The CDR3 DNA reads TGTGCCAGCAGCTTAATTGGAATAATGGAAACTGGGGACACCGGGGAGCTGTTTTTT. This encodes CASSLIGIMETGDTGELFF.

This clone appeared a single time. Other DNA sequences within the sample encode an identical CDR3. The V and J genes are TRBV6-5 and TRBJ2-7; TRBD1 aligns across 8 bases. The CDR3 sequence is 14 residues long. CDR1 is MNHEY, CDR2 SVGAGI, per germline. J gave up 1 base and V 6 bases, and 5 bases lay outside the gene matches. CDR3 in DNA: TGTGCCAGCAGCCCCGGACAGGGATCCTACGAGCAGTACTTC. Its protein product is CASSPGQGSYEQYF.

The chain recombines TRBV7-9 with TRBJ2-2, with 12 bases fitting TRBD1. Germline lookup yields CDR1 SEHNR and CDR2 FQNEAQ (reference sequence). The junction had 10 bases not matched to a gene; V was cut back by 8 bases and J by 0 bases. CDR3 length equals 18 residues. DNA of the CDR3: TGTGCCAGCTACGGGACAGGGGGCGCCCCAGCGAACACCGGGGAGCTGTTTTTT. Amino acids: CASYGTGGAPANTGELFF.

The V and J genes are TRBV29-1 and TRBJ2-6; D call uncertain. V lost 2 bases and J lost 12, with 11 bases in between. The CDR3 spans 12 residues. In germline, CDR1 is SQVTM, CDR2 ANQGSEA. The CDR3 sequence is CSVEIPSRVLTF. In DNA, the CDR3 is TGCAGCGTTGAAATTCCTTCCCGCGTCCTGACTTTC.

This clone was detected once. V usage is TRBV7-2 and J usage is TRBJ2-7; D gene unclear. The germline V gene has CDR1 SGHTA and CDR2 FQGNSA. Trimming stripped 0 bases from V and 3 bases from J, with 6 bases between. The CDR3 runs 13 residues. CDR3 nucleotide sequence: TGTGCCAGCAGCTTAGCGAGGTACTACGAGCAGTACTTC. Protein: CASSLARYYEQYF.

V and J are TRBV5-5 and TRBJ2-7; 8 nucleotides align to TRBD2. The CDR3 has 14 amino acids. The junction had 4 bases not matched to a gene; V was cut back by 1 base and J by 4 bases. CDR1 is SGHKS and CDR2 is YYEKEE in the germline V gene (reference sequence). The CDR3 reads CASSLRLAGYEQYF. The CDR3 bases are TGTGCCAGCAGCTTGCGTCTAGCGGGTTACGAGCAGTACTTC.

In DNA, the CDR3 is TGTGCCAGTACCGCCCGGCGGGGGGGCCCTTACTCTGGGGCCAACGTCCTGACTTTC. This sequence encodes CASTARRGGPYSGANVLTF. The chain uses TRBV19 and TRBJ2-6, with 9 positions matching TRBD2. The junction had 13 bases not matched to a gene; V was cut back by 7 bases and J by 0 bases. The V gene's germline CDR1 is LNHDA and CDR2 SQIVND (reference sequence). This CDR3 spans 19 amino acids.

The chain carries TRBV6-6 and TRBJ2-2; D not certain. CDR3 length equals 13 residues. From germline, CDR1 is MNHNY and CDR2 SVGAGI (reference sequence). V was clipped by 5 bases and J by 5 bases, with 9 bases between them. This CDR3 reads CASSPARTGELFF. Here the CDR3 DNA reads TGTGCCAGCAGTCCCGCCCGGACCGGGGAGCTGTTTTTT.

J is TRBJ2-7 and V is TRBV6-1; 7 nucleotides match TRBD1. The CDR3 runs to 17 residues. The germline V gene has CDR1 MNHNS and CDR2 SASEGT. V was clipped by 3 bases and J by 7 bases; unmatched bases: 18. Here the CDR3 reads CASSDRDRTLRASEQYF. The CDR3 coding sequence is TGTGCCAGCAGTGACAGGGACAGAACCCTACGAGCGTCGGAGCAGTACTTC.

J is TRBJ2-4 and V is TRBV6-1; 9 bases align to TRBD2. Germline trimming cut 7 bases from V and 1 base from J; bases unmatched to any gene: 5. The CDR3 covers 15 residues. Germline values: CDR1 MNHNS, CDR2 SASEGT. The CDR3 DNA reads as TGTGCCAGCAAGGGACTAGCTATGGCCAAAAACATTCAGTACTTC. Amino acids: CASKGLAMAKNIQYF.